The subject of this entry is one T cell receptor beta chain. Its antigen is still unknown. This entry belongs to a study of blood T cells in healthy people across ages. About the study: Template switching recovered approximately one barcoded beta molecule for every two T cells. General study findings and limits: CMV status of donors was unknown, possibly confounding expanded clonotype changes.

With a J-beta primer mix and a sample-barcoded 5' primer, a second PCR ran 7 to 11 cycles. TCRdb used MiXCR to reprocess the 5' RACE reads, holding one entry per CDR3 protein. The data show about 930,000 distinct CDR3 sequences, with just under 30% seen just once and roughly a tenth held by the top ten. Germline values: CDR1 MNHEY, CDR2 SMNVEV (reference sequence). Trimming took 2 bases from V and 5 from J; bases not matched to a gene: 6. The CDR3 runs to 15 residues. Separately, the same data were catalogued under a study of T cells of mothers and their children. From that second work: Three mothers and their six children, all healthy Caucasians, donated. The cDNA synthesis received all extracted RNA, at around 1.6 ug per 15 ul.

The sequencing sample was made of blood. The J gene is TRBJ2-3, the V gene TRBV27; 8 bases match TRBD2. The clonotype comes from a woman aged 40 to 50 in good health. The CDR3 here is CASSLQAGVLDTQYF. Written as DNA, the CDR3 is TGTGCCAGCAGTTTACAAGCGGGAGTGTTAGATACGCAGTATTTT.